This TCR beta chain was observed in a study of OX40 agonist ivuxolimab in advanced cancers. The data were produced by immunoSEQ multiplex PCR, yet TCRdb's version contains in-frame clones alone and is incomplete. The sample yields more than 20,000 clones, around 85% seen once. Sample: CD4+ or CD8+ T cells sorted from blood, taken in a trial of the OX40 agonist ivuxolimab. This receptor was identified in an adult with an advanced solid tumor such as melanoma, head and neck, liver or kidney cancer.

CDR3 DNA: TGCGCCAGCAGCCCCGGGACAGGGGCATGGAAGGCGGGCGGGGAGCTGTTTTTT. Translated: CASSPGTGAWKAGGELFF. This chain connects TRBV5-1 to TRBJ2-2; 10 nucleotides align to TRBD1. V lost 4 bases, J lost 7 bases, and 16 bases stayed unmatched. This CDR3 spans 18 amino acids. CDR1 and CDR2 from the germline V gene are SGHRS and YFSETQ.